This TCR beta chain derives from a study of PD-L1 blockade in urothelial cancer. Whole-study context: Analyses used blood from 3 weeks (second dose) and 6 weeks after treatment start. Counts from blood samples showed a median of around 150,000 T cells.

Each individual provided 1 to 8 samples (taken pretreatment and on-treatment). The data were produced by immunoSEQ multiplex PCR, yet TCRdb's version contains in-frame clones alone and is incomplete. The sample holds 33,000 or so clones, roughly 87% seen once. The CDR3 sequence is 16 residues long. The ends lost 4 bases at V and 2 bases at J; junction bases unmatched: 7. The germline V gene has CDR1 SGHTA and CDR2 FQGTGA. This sequence originates from a man aged 70-80 years with urothelial cancer. Sample: PBMCs, taken around atezolizumab (anti-PD-L1) treatment. The chain is built from TRBV7-3 and TRBJ2-1; 8 bases line up with TRBD2. The CDR3 DNA sequence: TGTGCCAGCAGCTCCCGGACGGGAGGGCCCTACAATGAGCAGTTCTTC. Its translation: CASSSRTGGPYNEQFF.